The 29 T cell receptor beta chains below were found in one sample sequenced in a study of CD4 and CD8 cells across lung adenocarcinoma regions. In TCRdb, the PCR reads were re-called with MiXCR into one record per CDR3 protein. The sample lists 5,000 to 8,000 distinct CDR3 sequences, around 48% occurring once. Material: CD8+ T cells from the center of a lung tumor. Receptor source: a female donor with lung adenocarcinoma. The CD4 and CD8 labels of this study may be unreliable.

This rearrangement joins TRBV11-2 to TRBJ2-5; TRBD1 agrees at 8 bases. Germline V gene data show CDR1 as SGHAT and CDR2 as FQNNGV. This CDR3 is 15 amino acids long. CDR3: CGRGLGGRPEETQYF. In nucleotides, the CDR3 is TGTGGCAGGGGGCTCGGGGGCCGGCCTGAAGAGACCCAGTACTTC.

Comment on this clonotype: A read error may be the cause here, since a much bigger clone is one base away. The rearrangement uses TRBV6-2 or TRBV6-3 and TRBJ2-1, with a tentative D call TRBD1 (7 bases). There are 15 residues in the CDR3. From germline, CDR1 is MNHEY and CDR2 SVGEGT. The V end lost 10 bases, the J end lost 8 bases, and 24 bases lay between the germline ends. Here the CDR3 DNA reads TGTGCCAACACCCGCGCGGAGGGACAGACGGATGAGCAGTTCTTC. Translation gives CANTRAEGQTDEQFF.

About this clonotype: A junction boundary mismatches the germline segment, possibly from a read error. CDR3 amino acids: CASLRDCTDAQFF. The CDR3 DNA is TGTGCCAGCCTGCGGGACTGCACAGATGCGCAGTTCTTT. The chain couples TRBV7-6 to TRBJ2-1; D is perhaps TRBD2 (6 bases). The CDR3 is 13 amino acids. Germline V gives CDR1 SGHVS, CDR2 FNYEAQ.

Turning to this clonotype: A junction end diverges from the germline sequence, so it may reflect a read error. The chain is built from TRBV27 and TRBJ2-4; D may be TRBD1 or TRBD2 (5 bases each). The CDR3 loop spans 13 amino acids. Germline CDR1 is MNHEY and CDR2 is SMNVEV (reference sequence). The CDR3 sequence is CVTGPCVKNTQYF. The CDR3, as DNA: TGCGTCACGGGGCCGTGTGTCAAAAATACGCAGTACTTC.

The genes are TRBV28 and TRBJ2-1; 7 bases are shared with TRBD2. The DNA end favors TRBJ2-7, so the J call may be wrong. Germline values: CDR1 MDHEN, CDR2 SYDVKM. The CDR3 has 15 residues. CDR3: CASSSLWGGDYEQYF. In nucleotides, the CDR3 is TGTGCCAGCAGTTCCCTTTGGGGGGGAGACTACGAGCAGTACTTC.

The CDR3 DNA sequence: TGTGCCAGCAGCCCAGGACGGGCGGACAATGAGCAGTTCTTC. Translation gives CASSPGRADNEQFF. The chain joins TRBV11-3 to TRBJ2-1; D is undetermined. V lost 5 bases, J lost 5 bases, and 13 bases lay in between. CDR1 SGHNT and CDR2 YENEEA come from the germline V gene. This CDR3 has 14 residues.

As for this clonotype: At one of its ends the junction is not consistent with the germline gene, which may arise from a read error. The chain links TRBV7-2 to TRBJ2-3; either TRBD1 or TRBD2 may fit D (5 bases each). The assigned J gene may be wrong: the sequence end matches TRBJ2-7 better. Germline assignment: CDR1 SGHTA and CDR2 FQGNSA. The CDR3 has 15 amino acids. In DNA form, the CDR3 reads TGTGCCCGCAGCCCGGGGCTGGCCGGGAAAGATACGCAGTACTTC. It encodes CARSPGLAGKDTQYF.

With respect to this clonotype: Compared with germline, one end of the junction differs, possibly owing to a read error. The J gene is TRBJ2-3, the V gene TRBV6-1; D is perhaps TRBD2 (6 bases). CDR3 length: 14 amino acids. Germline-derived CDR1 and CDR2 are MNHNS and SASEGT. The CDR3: CASRGRGAKDTQYF. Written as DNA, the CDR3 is TGTGCCAGCAGGGGGCGGGGAGCCAAAGATACGCAGTATTTC.

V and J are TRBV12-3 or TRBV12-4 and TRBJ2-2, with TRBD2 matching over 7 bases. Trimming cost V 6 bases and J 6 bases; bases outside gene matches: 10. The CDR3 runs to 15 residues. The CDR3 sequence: CASRKGMGGSGELFF. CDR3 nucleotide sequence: TGTGCCAGCAGAAAGGGGATGGGAGGGTCCGGGGAGCTGTTTTTT.

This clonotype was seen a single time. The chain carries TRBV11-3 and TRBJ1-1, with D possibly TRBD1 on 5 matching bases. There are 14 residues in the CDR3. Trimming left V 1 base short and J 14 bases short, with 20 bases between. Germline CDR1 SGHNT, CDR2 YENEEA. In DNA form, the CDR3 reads TGTGCCAGCAGCTTAGGACAAAGGGGCAGTGAGCTGTTCTTT. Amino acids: CASSLGQRGSELFF.

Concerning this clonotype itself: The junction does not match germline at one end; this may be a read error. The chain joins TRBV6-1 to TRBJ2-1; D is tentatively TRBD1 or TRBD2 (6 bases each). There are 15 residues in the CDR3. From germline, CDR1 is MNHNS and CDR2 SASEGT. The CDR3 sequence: CASSRGTGGSNAQFF. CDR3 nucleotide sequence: TGTGCCAGCAGTAGGGGGACTGGGGGATCAAATGCGCAGTTTTTT.

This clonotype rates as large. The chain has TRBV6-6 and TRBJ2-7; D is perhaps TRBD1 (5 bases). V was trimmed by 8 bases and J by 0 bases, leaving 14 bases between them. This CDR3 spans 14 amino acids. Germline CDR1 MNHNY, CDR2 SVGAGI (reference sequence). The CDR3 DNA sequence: TGTGCCAGCTTGTGGTCGACAGACTCCTACGAGCAGTACTTC. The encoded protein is CASLWSTDSYEQYF.

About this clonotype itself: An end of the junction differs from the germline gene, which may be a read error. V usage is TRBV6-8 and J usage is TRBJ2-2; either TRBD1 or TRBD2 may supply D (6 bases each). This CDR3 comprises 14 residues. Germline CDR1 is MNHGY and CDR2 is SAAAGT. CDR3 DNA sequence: TGTGCCAGGGGGGGACACGGCGGGTTCGGGGAGCTGTTTTTC. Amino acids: CARGGHGGFGELFF.

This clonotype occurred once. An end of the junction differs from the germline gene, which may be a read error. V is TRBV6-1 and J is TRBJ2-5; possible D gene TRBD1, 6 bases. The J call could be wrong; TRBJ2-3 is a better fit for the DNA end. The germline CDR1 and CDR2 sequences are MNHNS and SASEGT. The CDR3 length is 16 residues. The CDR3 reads CVSAGSGGRSPDTQYF. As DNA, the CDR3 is TGTGTCAGCGCGGGCTCTGGGGGCCGTAGCCCAGATACCCAGTATTTT.

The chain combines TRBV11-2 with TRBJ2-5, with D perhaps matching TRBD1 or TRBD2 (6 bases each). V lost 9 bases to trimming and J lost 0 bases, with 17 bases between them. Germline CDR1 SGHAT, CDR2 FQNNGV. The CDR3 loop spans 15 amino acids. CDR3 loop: CARGFGGRDQETQYF. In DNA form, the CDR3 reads TGTGCCAGGGGCTTCGGGGGCCGGGACCAAGAGACCCAGTACTTC.

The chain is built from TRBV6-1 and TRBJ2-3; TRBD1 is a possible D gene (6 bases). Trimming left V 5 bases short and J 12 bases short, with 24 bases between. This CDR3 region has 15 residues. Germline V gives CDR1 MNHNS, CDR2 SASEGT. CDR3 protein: CASSTGRTATDIQYF. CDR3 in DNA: TGTGCCAGCAGTACCGGTCGGACAGCCACAGACATTCAGTATTTT.

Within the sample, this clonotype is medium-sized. The CDR3 DNA reads as TGTGCCAGCAGTTTTCAAGGGGCCGAGCAGTACTTC. Amino acid sequence: CASSFQGAEQYF. V is TRBV27 and J is TRBJ2-1, with D perhaps TRBD1 (5 bases). The J call is doubtful: the DNA matches TRBJ2-7 better. The CDR3 has 12 amino acids. CDR1 MNHEY and CDR2 SMNVEV come from the germline V gene (reference sequence).

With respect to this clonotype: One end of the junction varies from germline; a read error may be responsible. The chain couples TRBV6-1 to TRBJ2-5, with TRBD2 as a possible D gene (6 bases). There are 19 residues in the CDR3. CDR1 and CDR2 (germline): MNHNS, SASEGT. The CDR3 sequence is CASRSAAVGGEEGKETQYF. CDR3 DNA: TGTGCCAGCAGGTCCGCCGCTGTCGGCGGGGAAGAGGGCAAAGAGACGCAGTACTTT.

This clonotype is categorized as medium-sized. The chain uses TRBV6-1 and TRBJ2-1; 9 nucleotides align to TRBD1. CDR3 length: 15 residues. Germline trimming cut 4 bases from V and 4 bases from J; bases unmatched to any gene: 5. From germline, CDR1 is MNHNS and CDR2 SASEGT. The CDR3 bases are TGTGCCAGCAGTGCAAGACAGGGGGATTACAATGAGCAGTTCTTC. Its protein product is CASSARQGDYNEQFF.

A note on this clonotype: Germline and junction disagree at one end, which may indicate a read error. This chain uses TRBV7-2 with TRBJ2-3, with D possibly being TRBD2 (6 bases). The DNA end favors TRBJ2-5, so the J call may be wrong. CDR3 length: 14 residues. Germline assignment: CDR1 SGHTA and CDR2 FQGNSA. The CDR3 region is CAGTGGGSQDTQYF. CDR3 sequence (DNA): TGTGCCGGCACCGGGGGAGGTAGCCAAGATACCCAGTACTTC.

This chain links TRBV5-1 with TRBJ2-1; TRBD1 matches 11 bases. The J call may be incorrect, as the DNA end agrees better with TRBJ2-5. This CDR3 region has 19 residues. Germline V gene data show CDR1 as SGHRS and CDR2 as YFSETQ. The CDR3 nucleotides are TGCGCCAGCAGCTTGACCACCCGGGACAGGGGGTTTTGGCAAGAGACCCAGTACTTC. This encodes CASSLTTRDRGFWQETQYF.

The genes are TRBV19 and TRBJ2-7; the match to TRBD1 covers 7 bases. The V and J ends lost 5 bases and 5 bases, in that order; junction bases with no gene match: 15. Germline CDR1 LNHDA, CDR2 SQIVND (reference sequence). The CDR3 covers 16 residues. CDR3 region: CASSPKGQIMSNEQYF. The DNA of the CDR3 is TGTGCCAGTAGTCCGAAGGGACAGATTATGTCCAACGAGCAGTACTTC.

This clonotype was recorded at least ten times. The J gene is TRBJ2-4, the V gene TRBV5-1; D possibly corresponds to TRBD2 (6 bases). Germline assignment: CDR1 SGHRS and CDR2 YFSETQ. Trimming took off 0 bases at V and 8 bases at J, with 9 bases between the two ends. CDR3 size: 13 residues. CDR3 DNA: TGCGCCAGCAGCTTGGGCAGGGAGGACATTCAGTACTTC. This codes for CASSLGREDIQYF.

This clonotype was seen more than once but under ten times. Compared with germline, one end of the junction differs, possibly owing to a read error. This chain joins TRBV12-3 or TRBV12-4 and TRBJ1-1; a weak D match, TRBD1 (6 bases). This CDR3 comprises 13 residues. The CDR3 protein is CASSLAPKQGTQF. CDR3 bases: TGTGCCAGCAGTTTAGCTCCCAAACAGGGTACCCAATTT.

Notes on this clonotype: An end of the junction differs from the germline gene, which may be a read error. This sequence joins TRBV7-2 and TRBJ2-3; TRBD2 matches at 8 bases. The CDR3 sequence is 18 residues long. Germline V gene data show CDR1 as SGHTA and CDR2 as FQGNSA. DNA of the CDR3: TGTGCCAGCAGCTTAGTGGCCGGGGGGGGCCTTAGCAAAGATACGCAGTATTTT. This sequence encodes CASSLVAGGGLSKDTQYF.

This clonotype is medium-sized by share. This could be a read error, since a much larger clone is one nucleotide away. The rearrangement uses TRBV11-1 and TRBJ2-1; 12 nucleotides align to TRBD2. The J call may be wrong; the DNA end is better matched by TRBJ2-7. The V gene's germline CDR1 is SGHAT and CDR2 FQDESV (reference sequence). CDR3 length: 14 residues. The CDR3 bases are TGTGCCAGCAGCTTGACTAGCGGGAGCAATGAGCAGTACTTC. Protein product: CASSLTSGSNEQYF.

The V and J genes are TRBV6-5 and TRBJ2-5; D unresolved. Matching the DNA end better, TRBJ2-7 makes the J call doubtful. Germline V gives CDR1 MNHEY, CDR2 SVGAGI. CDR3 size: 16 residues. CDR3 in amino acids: CASSYSGLGAKNEQYF. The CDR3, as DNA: TGTGCCAGCAGTTACTCCGGGCTCGGCGCCAAAAACGAGCAGTACTTC.

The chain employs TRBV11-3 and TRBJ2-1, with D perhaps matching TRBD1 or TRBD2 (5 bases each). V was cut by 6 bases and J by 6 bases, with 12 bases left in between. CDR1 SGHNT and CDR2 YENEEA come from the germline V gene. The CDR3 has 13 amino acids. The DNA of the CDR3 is TGTGCCAGCAGTTCCTGGGGGTCCAATGAGCAGTTCTTC. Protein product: CASSSWGSNEQFF.

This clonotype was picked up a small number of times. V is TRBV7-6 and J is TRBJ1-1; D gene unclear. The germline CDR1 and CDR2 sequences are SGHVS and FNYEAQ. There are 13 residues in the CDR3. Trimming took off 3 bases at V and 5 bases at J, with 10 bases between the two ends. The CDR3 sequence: CASSFTRRTEAFF. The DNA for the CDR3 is TGTGCCAGCAGCTTCACCAGGCGTACTGAAGCTTTCTTT.